These T cell receptor beta chains were read from a single sample in a study of T-cell reconstitution after alpha-beta-depleted transplantation in children. TCRdb analysed the PCR reads with MiXCR anew, one entry per CDR3 protein. The sample lists a few hundred thousand distinct CDR3 sequences, 10% occurring once. This material consisted of PBMCs from the stem cell graft donor, taken from the stem cell graft. The receptors stem from a human donor who donated a stem cell graft to a child with acute lymphoblastic leukemia. CDR3s include the opening cysteine and the closing phenylalanine or tryptophan. Each record gives: V gene, J gene, CDR3 length, clone size, D gene, CDR3 protein, CDR3 DNA. D genes are given only for firm matches. Clone size is given for some rows only: seen once, a few or many times, or a class if the clone is expanded.

V gene: TRBV19; J gene: TRBJ2-5; CDR3 length: 15; clone size: -; D gene: TRBD2; CDR3 protein: CASSIGGPAGETQYF; CDR3 DNA: TGTGCCAGTAGTATTGGCGGTCCAGCGGGGGAGACCCAGTACTTC
V gene: TRBV20-1; J gene: TRBJ1-5; CDR3 length: 15; clone size: -; D gene: -; CDR3 protein: CSARTGALSNQPQHF; CDR3 DNA: TGCAGTGCTAGGACAGGAGCCCTTAGCAATCAGCCCCAGCATTTT
V gene: TRBV3-1; J gene: TRBJ2-3; CDR3 length: 12; clone size: few; D gene: -; CDR3 protein: CASSQIKDTQYF; CDR3 DNA: TGTGCCAGCAGCCAAATCAAAGATACGCAGTATTTT
V gene: TRBV7-9; J gene: TRBJ2-5; CDR3 length: 14; clone size: few; D gene: -; CDR3 protein: CASSPPRVTETQYF; CDR3 DNA: TGTGCCAGCAGCCCCCCCCGGGTCACAGAGACCCAGTACTTC
V gene: TRBV9; J gene: TRBJ1-2; CDR3 length: 15; clone size: many; D gene: TRBD1; CDR3 protein: CASSMRGTGVDGYTF; CDR3 DNA: TGTGCCAGCAGCATGAGGGGAACAGGGGTCGATGGCTACACCTTC
V gene: TRBV19; J gene: TRBJ1-2; CDR3 length: 13; clone size: -; D gene: -; CDR3 protein: CASSHDRNYGYTF; CDR3 DNA: TGTGCCAGTAGTCACGACAGAAACTATGGCTACACCTTC
V gene: TRBV9; J gene: TRBJ2-1; CDR3 length: 22; clone size: -; D gene: TRBD1; CDR3 protein: CASSVHMAIFWDRGFGGNEQFF; CDR3 DNA: TGTGCCAGCAGCGTGCATATGGCTATTTTCTGGGACAGGGGTTTCGGGGGGAATGAGCAGTTCTTC
V gene: TRBV30; J gene: TRBJ2-5; CDR3 length: 11; clone size: -; D gene: -; CDR3 protein: CAWSVGETQYF; CDR3 DNA: TGTGCCTGGAGTGTAGGAGAGACCCAGTACTTC
V gene: TRBV6-2/TRBV6-3; J gene: TRBJ1-1; CDR3 length: 13; clone size: -; D gene: -; CDR3 protein: CASSYSTNTEAFF; CDR3 DNA: TGTGCCAGCAGTTACTCAACGAACACTGAAGCTTTCTTT
V gene: TRBV18; J gene: TRBJ2-3; CDR3 length: 16; clone size: -; D gene: -; CDR3 protein: CASSDLVGPAGDTQYF; CDR3 DNA: TGTGCCAGCTCGGACCTAGTGGGACCAGCCGGGGATACGCAGTATTTT
V gene: TRBV29-1; J gene: TRBJ2-7; CDR3 length: 13; clone size: few; D gene: -; CDR3 protein: CSVEVPDHYEQYF; CDR3 DNA: TGCAGCGTTGAAGTACCGGACCACTACGAGCAGTACTTC
V gene: TRBV7-8; J gene: TRBJ2-1; CDR3 length: 16; clone size: many; D gene: TRBD2; CDR3 protein: CASSAFSGRLRNEQFF; CDR3 DNA: TGTGCCAGCAGCGCCTTTAGCGGGAGGTTGCGGAATGAGCAGTTCTTC
V gene: TRBV11-2; J gene: TRBJ2-3; CDR3 length: 16; clone size: -; D gene: -; CDR3 protein: CASSSYRGTVTDTQYF; CDR3 DNA: TGTGCCAGCAGCTCCTACCGAGGGACTGTAACAGATACGCAGTATTTT
V gene: TRBV20-1; J gene: TRBJ2-5; CDR3 length: 13; clone size: few; D gene: -; CDR3 protein: CSASRDYQETQYF; CDR3 DNA: TGCAGTGCTAGCCGGGACTACCAAGAGACCCAGTACTTC
V gene: TRBV20-1; J gene: TRBJ1-4; CDR3 length: 15; clone size: many; D gene: -; CDR3 protein: CSASPPLEGGEKLFF; CDR3 DNA: TGCAGTGCTAGTCCCCCACTCGAGGGTGGTGAAAAACTGTTTTTT
V gene: TRBV27; J gene: TRBJ2-3; CDR3 length: 14; clone size: many; D gene: TRBD2; CDR3 protein: CASSFSGRADTQYF; CDR3 DNA: TGTGCCAGCAGTTTTAGCGGGAGAGCAGATACGCAGTATTTT
V gene: TRBV2; J gene: TRBJ2-5; CDR3 length: 15; clone size: few; D gene: TRBD2; CDR3 protein: CASSLLAGAGSAQYF; CDR3 DNA: TGTGCCAGCAGTCTACTAGCGGGCGCGGGGAGCGCCCAGTACTTC
V gene: TRBV12-3/TRBV12-4; J gene: TRBJ2-1; CDR3 length: 11; clone size: many; D gene: -; CDR3 protein: CASSLLGEQFF; CDR3 DNA: TGTGCCAGCAGTTTACTGGGGGAGCAGTTCTTC
V gene: TRBV7-3; J gene: TRBJ2-2; CDR3 length: 15; clone size: -; D gene: -; CDR3 protein: CASSPDPLVAGELFF; CDR3 DNA: TGTGCCAGCAGCCCGGACCCGTTGGTTGCCGGGGAGCTGTTTTTT
V gene: TRBV20-1; J gene: TRBJ2-3; CDR3 length: 14; clone size: few; D gene: -; CDR3 protein: CSARSWGSTDTQYF; CDR3 DNA: TGCAGTGCTAGAAGTTGGGGGAGCACAGATACGCAGTATTTT
V gene: TRBV4-2; J gene: TRBJ2-5; CDR3 length: 14; clone size: -; D gene: -; CDR3 protein: CASSQAGREETQYF; CDR3 DNA: TGTGCCAGCAGCCAAGCGGGAAGGGAAGAGACCCAGTACTTC
V gene: TRBV4-2; J gene: TRBJ2-7; CDR3 length: 13; clone size: -; D gene: -; CDR3 protein: CAMSPDLSYEQYF; CDR3 DNA: TGTGCCATGAGCCCGGACCTTTCCTACGAGCAGTACTTC
V gene: TRBV24-1; J gene: TRBJ2-7; CDR3 length: 16; clone size: -; D gene: TRBD1; CDR3 protein: CATSDSGQLSSYEQYF; CDR3 DNA: TGTGCCACCAGTGATTCGGGACAGCTCAGCTCCTACGAGCAGTACTTC
V gene: TRBV28; J gene: TRBJ2-3; CDR3 length: 10; clone size: many; D gene: -; CDR3 protein: CASLSDTQYF; CDR3 DNA: TGTGCCAGTCTCTCGGATACGCAGTATTTT
V gene: TRBV18; J gene: TRBJ2-1; CDR3 length: 15; clone size: few; D gene: -; CDR3 protein: CASSTQGGPYNEQFF; CDR3 DNA: TGTGCCAGCTCAACCCAGGGGGGGCCCTACAATGAGCAGTTCTTC
V gene: TRBV4-1; J gene: TRBJ1-2; CDR3 length: 14; clone size: -; D gene: -; CDR3 protein: CASSQGPTGYGYTF; CDR3 DNA: TGCGCCAGCAGCCAAGGCCCCACAGGGTATGGCTACACCTTC
V gene: TRBV7-2; J gene: TRBJ2-5; CDR3 length: 14; clone size: few; D gene: TRBD2; CDR3 protein: CASRDPSGSGTQYF; CDR3 DNA: TGTGCCAGCAGGGACCCTAGCGGGAGCGGGACCCAGTACTTC
V gene: TRBV5-1; J gene: TRBJ2-1; CDR3 length: 16; clone size: -; D gene: -; CDR3 protein: CASSLAGTLGYNEQFF; CDR3 DNA: TGCGCCAGCAGCTTGGCGGGGACTCTAGGCTACAATGAGCAGTTCTTC
V gene: TRBV4-3; J gene: TRBJ2-1; CDR3 length: 16; clone size: few; D gene: TRBD1; CDR3 protein: CASSHRTGAMGNEQFF; CDR3 DNA: TGCGCCAGCAGCCACCGGACAGGGGCTATGGGAAATGAGCAGTTCTTC
V gene: TRBV10-3; J gene: TRBJ2-5; CDR3 length: 10; clone size: many; D gene: -; CDR3 protein: CAIGQETQYF; CDR3 DNA: TGTGCCATCGGCCAAGAGACCCAGTACTTC
V gene: TRBV20-1; J gene: TRBJ2-1; CDR3 length: 14; clone size: few; D gene: -; CDR3 protein: CSASPPGLLNEQFF; CDR3 DNA: TGCAGTGCTAGTCCCCCCGGGCTACTCAATGAGCAGTTCTTC
V gene: TRBV5-1; J gene: TRBJ2-2; CDR3 length: 13; clone size: many; D gene: -; CDR3 protein: CASSLTVTGELFF; CDR3 DNA: TGCGCCAGCAGCTTGACGGTCACCGGGGAGCTGTTTTTT
V gene: TRBV15; J gene: TRBJ2-1; CDR3 length: 14; clone size: -; D gene: TRBD2; CDR3 protein: CATNTGGVYNEQFF; CDR3 DNA: TGTGCCACCAACACCGGGGGGGTGTACAATGAGCAGTTCTTC
V gene: TRBV30; J gene: TRBJ1-6; CDR3 length: 14; clone size: many; D gene: -; CDR3 protein: CAWTLDPTNSPLHF; CDR3 DNA: TGTGCCTGGACCTTGGACCCGACCAATTCACCCCTCCACTTT
V gene: TRBV6-5; J gene: TRBJ2-7; CDR3 length: 12; clone size: -; D gene: -; CDR3 protein: CASLDDNGEQYF; CDR3 DNA: TGTGCCAGTCTGGACGATAACGGCGAGCAGTACTTC
V gene: TRBV29-1; J gene: TRBJ2-3; CDR3 length: 14; clone size: few; D gene: TRBD2; CDR3 protein: CSALLAGVTDTQYF; CDR3 DNA: TGCAGCGCCCTACTAGCGGGAGTGACAGATACGCAGTATTTT
V gene: TRBV28; J gene: TRBJ2-4; CDR3 length: 15; clone size: many; D gene: TRBD2; CDR3 protein: CASAAGDFVKNIQYF; CDR3 DNA: TGTGCCAGCGCAGCGGGAGACTTTGTCAAAAACATTCAGTACTTC
V gene: TRBV9; J gene: TRBJ2-7; CDR3 length: 15; clone size: many; D gene: TRBD2; CDR3 protein: CASSPTASGGYEQYF; CDR3 DNA: TGTGCCAGCAGCCCCACCGCTAGCGGGGGCTACGAGCAGTACTTC
V gene: TRBV10-3; J gene: TRBJ2-2; CDR3 length: 14; clone size: few; D gene: TRBD1; CDR3 protein: CAMTGTGNTGELFF; CDR3 DNA: TGTGCCATGACCGGGACAGGGAACACCGGGGAGCTGTTTTTT
V gene: TRBV12-3/TRBV12-4; J gene: TRBJ2-7; CDR3 length: 12; clone size: few; D gene: -; CDR3 protein: CASSLMAYEQYF; CDR3 DNA: TGTGCCAGCAGTTTAATGGCCTACGAGCAGTACTTC
V gene: TRBV12-3/TRBV12-4; J gene: TRBJ2-7; CDR3 length: 12; clone size: many; D gene: -; CDR3 protein: CASSLSGHEQYF; CDR3 DNA: TGTGCCAGCAGTTTGTCGGGCCACGAGCAGTACTTC
V gene: TRBV28; J gene: TRBJ2-2; CDR3 length: 15; clone size: few; D gene: -; CDR3 protein: CASSLGSLYTGELFF; CDR3 DNA: TGTGCCAGCAGTTTAGGTTCCTTGTACACCGGGGAGCTGTTTTTT